The following is a T cell receptor beta chain sequence with its context. The antigen is undetermined. Vbeta (60) and Jbeta (13) primers were used in the PCR. Produced via immunoSEQ multiplex PCR; TCRdb's table is partial and in-frame only. Counted here are tens of thousands of clones, over 60% occurring once; the ten biggest clones make up about 3.8%. V trimming: 0 bases; J trimming: 5 bases; junction bases outside the gene matches: 9. CDR3 length: 16 residues. Germline V gives CDR1 SGHDN, CDR2 FVKESK. The record originates from a study of cytomegalovirus exposure and HLA in healthy donors. Whole-study results and caveats: In a later analysis, V- and J-gene trimming of beta chains associated with a DCLRE1C missense variant, replicated independently. Analyzed later, association rates of TCRs varied across HLA loci, with DRB1 most and HLA-C fewest.

The chain links TRBV14 to TRBJ2-7; TRBD2 matches at 8 bases. Sequenced material: PBMCs. The clonotype comes from a young man in good health and CMV-seronegative. The DNA of the CDR3 is TGTGCCAGCAGCCAAGATACTGGAGCGGGAGTTGACGAGCAGTACTTC. As protein: CASSQDTGAGVDEQYF.